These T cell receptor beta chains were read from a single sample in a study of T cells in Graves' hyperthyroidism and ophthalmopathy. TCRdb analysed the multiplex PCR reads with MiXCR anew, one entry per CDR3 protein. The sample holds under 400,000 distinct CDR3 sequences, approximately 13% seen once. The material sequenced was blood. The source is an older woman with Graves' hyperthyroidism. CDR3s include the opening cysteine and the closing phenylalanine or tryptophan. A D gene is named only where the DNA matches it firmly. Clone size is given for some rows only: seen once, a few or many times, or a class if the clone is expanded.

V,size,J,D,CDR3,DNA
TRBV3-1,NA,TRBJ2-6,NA,CASSQDRWAAPPSGANVLTF,TGTGCCAGCAGCCAAGATAGGTGGGCCGCCCCGCCATCTGGGGCCAACGTCCTGACTTTC
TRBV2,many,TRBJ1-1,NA,CASTRQGSPNTEAFF,TGTGCCAGCACACGGCAGGGGTCCCCGAACACTGAAGCTTTCTTT
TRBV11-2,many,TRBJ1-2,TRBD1,CASSPRTGPPVTYGYTF,TGTGCCAGCAGCCCAAGGACAGGGCCACCCGTAACCTATGGCTACACCTTC
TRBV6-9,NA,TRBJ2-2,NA,CASRDANTGELFF,TGCGCCAGCAGGGACGCGAACACCGGGGAGCTGTTTTTT
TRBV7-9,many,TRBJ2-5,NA,CASSLGSAGVQETQYF,TGTGCCAGCAGCTTAGGATCGGCAGGGGTCCAAGAGACCCAGTACTTC
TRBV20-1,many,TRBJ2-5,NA,CSAHPDTGQETQYF,TGCAGTGCCCACCCTGATACGGGTCAAGAGACCCAGTACTTC
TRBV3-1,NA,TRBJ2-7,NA,CASIGTNSYEQYF,TGTGCCAGCATCGGGACAAACTCCTACGAGCAGTACTTC
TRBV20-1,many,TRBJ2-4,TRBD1,CSAIRDRENIQYF,TGCAGTGCTATCCGGGACAGGGAGAACATTCAGTACTTC
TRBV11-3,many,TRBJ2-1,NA,CASSSRSTYNEQFF,TGTGCCAGCAGCTCCCGTTCCACCTACAATGAGCAGTTCTTC
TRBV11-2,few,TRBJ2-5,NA,CASSLFHGAGETQYF,TGTGCCAGCAGCTTATTTCATGGGGCGGGGGAGACCCAGTACTTC
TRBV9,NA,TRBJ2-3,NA,CASSPTGSGTITDTQYF,TGTGCCAGCAGCCCAACCGGGTCCGGGACCATCACAGATACGCAGTATTTT
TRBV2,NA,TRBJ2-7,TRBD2,CASREASGRVYEQYF,TGTGCCAGCAGGGAAGCTAGCGGGAGAGTTTACGAGCAGTACTTC
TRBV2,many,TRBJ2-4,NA,CASSGGPSAKNIQYF,TGTGCCAGCAGTGGGGGGCCTAGCGCCAAAAACATTCAGTACTTC
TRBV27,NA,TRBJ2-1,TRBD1,CASSPDRTGEQFF,TGTGCCAGCAGTCCGGACAGGACGGGTGAGCAGTTCTTC
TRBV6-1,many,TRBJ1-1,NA,CASIRLNALQNTEAFF,TGTGCCAGCATCCGGTTAAATGCCCTGCAGAACACTGAAGCTTTCTTT
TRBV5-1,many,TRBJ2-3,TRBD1,CASSLNRDRGFGDTQYF,TGCGCCAGCAGCTTGAACCGGGACAGGGGGTTTGGAGATACGCAGTATTTT
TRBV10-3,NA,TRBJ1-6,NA,CAISDVRTYNSPLHF,TGTGCCATCAGTGACGTAAGGACCTATAATTCACCCCTCCACTTT
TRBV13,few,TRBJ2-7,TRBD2,CASSLRLAGGYHEQYF,TGTGCCAGCAGCTTAAGGCTAGCGGGAGGTTACCACGAGCAGTACTTC
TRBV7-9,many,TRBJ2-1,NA,CASSDQGYNEQFF,TGTGCCAGCAGCGATCAGGGTTACAATGAGCAGTTCTTC
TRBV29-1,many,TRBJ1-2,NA,CSVGVGQNYGYTF,TGCAGCGTTGGAGTGGGGCAGAACTATGGCTACACCTTC
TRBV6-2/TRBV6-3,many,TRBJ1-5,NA,CASSYSSSNQPQHF,TGTGCCAGCAGTTACTCGTCTAGCAATCAGCCCCAGCATTTT
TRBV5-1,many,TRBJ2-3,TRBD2,CASSLGASGETDTQYF,TGCGCCAGCAGCTTGGGGGCTAGCGGGGAAACAGATACGCAGTATTTT
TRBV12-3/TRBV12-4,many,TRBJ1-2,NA,CASSFSGSYTF,TGTGCCAGCAGTTTTTCTGGGAGCTACACCTTC
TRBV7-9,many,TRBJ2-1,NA,CASSFIVGLSPYNEQFF,TGTGCCAGCAGCTTTATCGTGGGCCTTTCCCCCTACAATGAGCAGTTCTTC
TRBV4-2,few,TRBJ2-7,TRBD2,CASSQRAPSGSYEQYF,TGTGCCAGCAGCCAAAGGGCCCCTAGCGGCTCCTACGAGCAGTACTTC
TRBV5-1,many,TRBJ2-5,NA,CASSLALARETQYF,TGCGCCAGCAGCTTGGCCCTAGCTCGGGAGACCCAGTACTTC